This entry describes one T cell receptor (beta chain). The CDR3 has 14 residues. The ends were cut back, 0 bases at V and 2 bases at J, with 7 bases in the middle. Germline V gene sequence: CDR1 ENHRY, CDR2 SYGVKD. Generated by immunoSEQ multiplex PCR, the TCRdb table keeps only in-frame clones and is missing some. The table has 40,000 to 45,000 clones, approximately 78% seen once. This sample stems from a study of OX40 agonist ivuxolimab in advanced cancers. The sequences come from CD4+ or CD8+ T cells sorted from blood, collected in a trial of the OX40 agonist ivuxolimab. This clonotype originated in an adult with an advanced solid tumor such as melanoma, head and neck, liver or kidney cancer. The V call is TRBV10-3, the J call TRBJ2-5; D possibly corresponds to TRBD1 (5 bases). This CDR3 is CAISESRAQETQYF. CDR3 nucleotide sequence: TGTGCCATCAGTGAGTCCAGGGCACAAGAGACCCAGTACTTC.